The clone carrying this T cell receptor beta chain appeared many times. The target antigen is unknown. The sample belongs to a study of T cells in Graves' hyperthyroidism and ophthalmopathy. Study context: Pretreatment peripheral blood was obtained at initial diagnosis.

Study findings and constraints: Most thyroid clonotypes with frequency above 0.001 were detected in blood. Researchers report that a 13 V-J model separated ophthalmopathy from stable hyperthyroidism.

RNA transcripts were the template for amplifying TCR beta CDR3 regions. A first-round RT-PCR of the TCR CDR3 used the HTBI primer set. One entry per CDR3 protein, called by TCRdb with MiXCR from the multiplex PCR reads. The sample holds roughly 420,000 distinct CDR3 sequences; 15% to 19% are singletons and the top ten take around 7.3%. V was pared by 3 bases and J by 0 bases, with 10 bases of the junction left unmatched. Per germline, CDR1 DFQATT and CDR2 SNEGSKA (reference sequence). CDR3 length equals 17 residues. Aged 18 to 65, the patients had hyperthyroidism that was newly diagnosed and had lasted under 2 months.

The chain uses TRBV20-1 and TRBJ2-1, with 8 nucleotides matching TRBD2. The sample comprised blood. This TCR was recovered from a woman aged 18-29 years with Graves' hyperthyroidism. CDR3 nucleotide sequence: TGCAGTGCTAGGGTTCTAGCGGGCGGGAGCTCCTACAATGAGCAGTTCTTC. It is translated as CSARVLAGGSSYNEQFF.